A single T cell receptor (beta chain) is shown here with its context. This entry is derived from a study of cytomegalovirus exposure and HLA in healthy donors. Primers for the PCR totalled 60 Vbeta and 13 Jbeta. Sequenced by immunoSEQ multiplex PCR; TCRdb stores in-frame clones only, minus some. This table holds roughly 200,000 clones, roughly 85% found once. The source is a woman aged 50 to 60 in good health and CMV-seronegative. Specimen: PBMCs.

CDR3 in amino acids: CASSPKGQGSSSGNTIYF. The CDR3 coding sequence is TGTGCCAGCTCACCTAAAGGACAGGGGTCGAGCTCTGGAAACACCATATATTTT. The gene calls are TRBV18 and TRBJ1-3; TRBD1 matches at 9 bases. V lost 3 bases, J lost 0 bases, and 9 bases stayed unmatched. This CDR3 contains 18 residues. Germline V gene data show CDR1 as KGHSH and CDR2 as LQKENI. Variable domain in full (rest from reference TRBV18 and TRBJ1-3): NAGVMQNPRHLVRRRGQEARLRCSPMKGHSHVYWYRQLPEEGLKFMVYLQKENIIDESGMPKERFSAEFPKEGPSILRIQQVVRGDSAAYFCASSPKGQGSSSGNTIYFGEGSWLTVV.